The rows below give T cell receptor beta chains drawn from one sample of a study of blood T cell repertoires in COVID-19. Produced via immunoSEQ multiplex PCR; TCRdb's table is partial and in-frame only. This sample has approximately 200,000 clones, with around 85% found just once. Specimen: peripheral blood. The receptor set was obtained from a human donor with active or convalescent COVID-19. The donor label of this sample is uncertain. CDR3s include the opening cysteine and the closing phenylalanine or tryptophan. The D gene is left open where the match is weak. Clone size is stated in some rows and not others, as once, few, many or a class when expanded.

j_gene | abundance | v_gene | d_gene | CDR3aa | CDR3nt
TRBJ2-3 | . | TRBV30 | TRBD2 | CAWSGGLAGEGDTQYF | TGTGCCTGGAGTGGAGGACTAGCGGGGGAAGGAGATACGCAGTATTTT
TRBJ1-5 | . | TRBV10-3 | . | CAIAGDGPINQPQHF | TGTGCCATCGCGGGGGACGGACCGATAAATCAGCCCCAGCATTTT
TRBJ1-2 | . | TRBV7-9 | TRBD1 | CASSETGGGYGYTF | TGTGCCAGCAGCGAGACAGGGGGTGGCTATGGCTACACCTTC
TRBJ2-5 | . | TRBV18 | . | CASSPPSQGGSIQYF | TGTGCCAGCTCACCACCCTCACAGGGAGGGTCGATCCAGTACTTC
TRBJ2-5 | . | TRBV12-3/TRBV12-4 | . | CASSNTLSGTQYF | TGTGCCAGCAGCAATACGTTATCGGGGACCCAGTACTTC
TRBJ2-3 | . | TRBV6-5 | TRBD2 | CASAGGERIADTQYF | TGTGCCAGCGCGGGGGGGGAGCGGATAGCAGATACGCAGTATTTT
TRBJ2-5 | . | TRBV12-3/TRBV12-4 | TRBD2 | CAKRAGGATQYF | TGTGCCAAGCGAGCGGGAGGGGCGACCCAGTACTTC
TRBJ2-5 | . | TRBV10-3 | TRBD2 | CAISLAGVGETQYF | TGTGCCATCAGTTTAGCGGGAGTAGGAGAGACCCAGTACTTC
TRBJ2-3 | . | TRBV28 | TRBD2 | CASSSHGGVEDTQYF | TGTGCCAGCAGCTCCCACGGGGGGGTTGAGGATACGCAGTATTTT
TRBJ2-1 | few | TRBV30 | TRBD2 | CAWSKTGGGDEQFF | TGTGCCTGGAGTAAAACTGGGGGGGGTGATGAGCAGTTCTTC
TRBJ1-2 | few | TRBV3-1/TRBV3-2 | TRBD1 | CASSHSGTDYGYTF | TGTGCCAGCAGCCATTCAGGGACAGACTATGGCTACACCTTC
TRBJ2-3 | . | TRBV24-1 | . | CATSAWRGGSTDTQYF | TGTGCCACCAGTGCCTGGAGGGGCGGGAGCACAGATACGCAGTATTTT
TRBJ2-1 | . | TRBV28 | . | CASQRGGAYNEQFF | TGTGCCAGCCAAAGGGGGGGGGCGTACAATGAGCAGTTCTTC
TRBJ2-7 | few | TRBV19 | . | CASSIGGMTYEQYF | TGTGCCAGTAGTATCGGGGGTATGACCTACGAGCAGTACTTC
TRBJ2-6 | once | TRBV6-1 | TRBD1 | CASREAGTGRTRSGANVLTF | TGTGCCAGCAGGGAAGCCGGGACAGGGAGGACCCGGTCCGGGGCCAACGTCCTGACTTTC
TRBJ1-2 | . | TRBV5-4 | TRBD1 | CASSWDRGLRNYGYTF | TGTGCCAGCAGCTGGGACAGGGGTTTGAGGAACTATGGCTACACCTTC
TRBJ2-1 | . | TRBV2 | . | CASTENLPYDEQFF | TGTGCCAGCACCGAAAACCTCCCCTACGATGAGCAGTTCTTC
TRBJ2-4 | . | TRBV20-1 | . | CSATGVDIQYF | TGCAGTGCCACGGGAGTGGACATTCAGTACTTC
TRBJ2-5 | . | TRBV5-1 | TRBD2 | CASSLSGEETQYF | TGCGCCAGCAGCTTAAGCGGGGAAGAGACCCAGTACTTC
TRBJ2-7 | . | TRBV14 | . | CASSQGFQSGEQYF | TGTGCCAGCAGCCAAGGATTCCAGTCAGGCGAGCAGTACTTC
TRBJ2-7 | . | TRBV3-1/TRBV3-2 | . | CASSDNSGQPYEQYF | TGTGCCAGCAGCGACAATTCGGGACAACCCTACGAGCAGTACTTC
TRBJ2-1 | . | TRBV9 | . | CASSVLGSKQGNYNEQFF | TGTGCCAGCAGCGTCTTGGGGTCGAAACAGGGCAACTACAATGAGCAGTTCTTC
TRBJ2-7 | . | TRBV5-1 | . | CASSYSSYEQYF | TGCGCCAGCAGCTATAGCTCCTACGAGCAGTACTTC
TRBJ2-2 | . | TRBV7-6 | TRBD1 | CASSWSGQGIAGELFF | TGTGCCAGCAGCTGGTCGGGACAGGGAATTGCCGGGGAGCTGTTTTTT
TRBJ2-5 | once | TRBV2 | . | CASGLTVQETQYF | TGTGCCAGCGGCTTGACAGTACAAGAGACCCAGTACTTC
TRBJ2-7 | . | TRBV19 | TRBD1 | CASSRSGTGYEQYF | TGTGCCAGTAGTCGTTCCGGGACAGGCTACGAGCAGTACTTC
TRBJ2-1 | . | TRBV7-8 | TRBD2 | CASSFGGRAVYNEQFF | TGTGCCAGCAGCTTCGGCGGGAGGGCAGTCTACAATGAGCAGTTCTTC
TRBJ2-2 | . | TRBV18 | . | CASSPREQGSGELFF | TGTGCCAGCTCACCACGGGAACAGGGATCCGGGGAGCTGTTTTTT
TRBJ2-7 | . | TRBV19 | TRBD2 | CASSINRLAGGPGSYEQYF | TGTGCCAGTAGTATAAATAGACTAGCGGGAGGGCCGGGATCCTACGAGCAGTACTTC
TRBJ2-1 | . | TRBV27 | . | CASSLVFGGLEQFF | TGTGCCAGCAGTTTAGTGTTTGGAGGACTAGAGCAGTTCTTC
TRBJ2-7 | . | TRBV7-2 | . | CASSPAGVRNEQYF | TGTGCCAGCAGCCCGGCCGGGGTTCGAAACGAGCAGTACTTC
TRBJ2-6 | . | TRBV14 | . | CASSPGQPSGANVLTF | TGTGCCAGCAGCCCAGGACAGCCCTCTGGGGCCAACGTCCTGACTTTC
TRBJ2-5 | . | TRBV19 | TRBD1 | CASTGTGQETQYF | TGTGCCAGCACCGGGACAGGTCAAGAGACCCAGTACTTC
TRBJ1-6 | . | TRBV5-1 | . | CASSLWAGNNSPLHF | TGCGCCAGCAGCTTGTGGGCAGGAAATAATTCACCCCTCCACTTT
TRBJ2-7 | . | TRBV14 | . | CASSQGPAGGISSYEQYF | TGTGCCAGCAGCCAAGGCCCGGCGGGCGGGATTAGCTCCTACGAGCAGTACTTC
TRBJ2-2 | . | TRBV19 | TRBD1 | CASSGGTGVNTGELFF | TGTGCCAGTAGTGGGGGGACAGGGGTAAATACCGGGGAGCTGTTTTTT
TRBJ2-1 | . | TRBV9 | TRBD2 | CASSPQVSGTNNEQFF | TGTGCCAGCAGCCCCCAGGTTAGCGGGACGAACAATGAGCAGTTCTTC
TRBJ1-3 | . | TRBV15 | . | CATSPRRISSGNTIYF | TGTGCCACCAGCCCCCGGCGGATAAGCTCGGGAAACACCATATATTTT
TRBJ1-2 | once | TRBV18 | . | CASSQTGYYGYTF | TGTGCCAGCTCCCAGACAGGTTACTATGGCTACACCTTC
TRBJ1-2 | . | TRBV28 | . | CASRGQPYGYTF | TGTGCCAGCAGAGGACAGCCCTATGGCTACACCTTC
TRBJ2-7 | . | TRBV18 | TRBD1 | CASSPGQGSSYEQYF | TGTGCCAGCTCACCAGGACAGGGGAGCTCCTACGAGCAGTACTTC
TRBJ1-2 | . | TRBV9 | TRBD1 | CASSKGTGIGYTF | TGTGCCAGCAGCAAAGGGACAGGAATTGGCTACACCTTC
TRBJ2-2 | . | TRBV4-2 | TRBD1 | CASSPEERQGVGTGELFF | TGTGCCAGCAGCCCCGAGGAGAGGCAGGGGGTCGGGACCGGGGAGCTGTTTTTT
TRBJ2-1 | . | TRBV5-1 | TRBD2 | CASSPELAGYNEQFF | TGCGCCAGCAGCCCCGAACTAGCGGGATACAATGAGCAGTTCTTC
TRBJ1-1 | . | TRBV28 | . | CASRRDFMNTEAFF | TGTGCCAGCAGACGGGACTTCATGAACACTGAAGCTTTCTTT
TRBJ1-1 | . | TRBV5-5 | . | CASSQGRNTEAFF | TGTGCCAGCAGTCAGGGCCGGAACACTGAAGCTTTCTTT
TRBJ2-4 | . | TRBV6-2/TRBV6-3 | . | CASSFRGLAKNIQYF | TGTGCCAGCAGTTTTAGGGGATTAGCCAAAAACATTCAGTACTTC
TRBJ2-5 | . | TRBV29-1 | . | CSLAKGPGLQETQYF | TGCAGCCTAGCGAAGGGGCCAGGCCTACAAGAGACCCAGTACTTC
TRBJ1-3 | . | TRBV19 | . | CASSISDRGNTIYF | TGTGCCAGTAGTATAAGCGATCGGGGAAACACCATATATTTT